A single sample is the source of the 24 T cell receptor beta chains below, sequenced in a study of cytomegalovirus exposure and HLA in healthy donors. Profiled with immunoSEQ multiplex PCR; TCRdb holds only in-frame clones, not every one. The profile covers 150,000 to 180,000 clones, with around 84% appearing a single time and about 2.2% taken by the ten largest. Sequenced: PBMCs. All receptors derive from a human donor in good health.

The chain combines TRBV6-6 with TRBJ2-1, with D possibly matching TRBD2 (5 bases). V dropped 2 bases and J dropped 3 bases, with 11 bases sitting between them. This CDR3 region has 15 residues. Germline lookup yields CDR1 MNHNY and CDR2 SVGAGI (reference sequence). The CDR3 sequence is CASSYQEVYYNEQFF. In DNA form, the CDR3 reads TGTGCCAGCAGTTACCAGGAGGTCTACTACAATGAGCAGTTCTTC.

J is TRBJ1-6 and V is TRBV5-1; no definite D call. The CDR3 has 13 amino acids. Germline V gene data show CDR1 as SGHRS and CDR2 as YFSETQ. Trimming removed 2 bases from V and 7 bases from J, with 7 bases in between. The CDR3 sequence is CASSFLENSPLHF. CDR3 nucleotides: TGCGCCAGCAGCTTTTTAGAGAATTCACCCCTCCACTTT.

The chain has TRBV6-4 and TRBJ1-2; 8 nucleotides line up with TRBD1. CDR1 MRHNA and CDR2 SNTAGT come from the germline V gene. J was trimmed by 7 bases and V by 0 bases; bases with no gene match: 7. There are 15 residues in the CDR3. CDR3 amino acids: CASSDSGQVSGGYTF. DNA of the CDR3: TGTGCCAGCAGTGACTCGGGACAGGTGTCTGGTGGCTACACCTTC.

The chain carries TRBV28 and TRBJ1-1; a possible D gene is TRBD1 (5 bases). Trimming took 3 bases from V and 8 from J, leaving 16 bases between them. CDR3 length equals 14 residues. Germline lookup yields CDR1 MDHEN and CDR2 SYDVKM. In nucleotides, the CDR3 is TGTGCCAGCAGTTTCTCACCCACACAGGCAGAAGCTTTCTTT. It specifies CASSFSPTQAEAFF.

Here the CDR3 reads CASSSHTGGSYEQYF. For the CDR3, the DNA is TGCGCCAGCAGCTCCCATACAGGGGGCTCCTACGAGCAGTACTTC. The chain carries TRBV4-3 and TRBJ2-7; 8 bases are shared with TRBD1. CDR1 LGHNA and CDR2 YSLEER come from the germline V gene. The CDR3 loop spans 15 amino acids. V lost 5 bases, J lost 0 bases, and 6 bases stayed unmatched.

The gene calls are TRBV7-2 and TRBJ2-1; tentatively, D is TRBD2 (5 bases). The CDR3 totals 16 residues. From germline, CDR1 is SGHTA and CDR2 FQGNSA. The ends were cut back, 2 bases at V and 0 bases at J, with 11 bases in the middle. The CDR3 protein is CASSLQRMSSYNEQFF. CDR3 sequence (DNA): TGTGCCAGCAGCTTACAGCGGATGAGCTCCTACAATGAGCAGTTCTTC.

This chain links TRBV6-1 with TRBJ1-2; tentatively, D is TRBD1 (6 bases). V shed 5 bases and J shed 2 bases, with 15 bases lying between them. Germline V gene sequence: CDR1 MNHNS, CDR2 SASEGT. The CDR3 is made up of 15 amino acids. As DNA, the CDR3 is TGTGCCAGCAGTCCTGGGACATCCTTAAACTATGGCTACACCTTC. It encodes CASSPGTSLNYGYTF.

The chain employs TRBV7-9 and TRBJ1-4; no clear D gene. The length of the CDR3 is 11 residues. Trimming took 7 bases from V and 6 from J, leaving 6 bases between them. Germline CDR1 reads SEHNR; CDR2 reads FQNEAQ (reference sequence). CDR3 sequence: CASNSYEKLFF. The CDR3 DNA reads TGTGCCAGCAATTCTTATGAAAAACTGTTTTTT.

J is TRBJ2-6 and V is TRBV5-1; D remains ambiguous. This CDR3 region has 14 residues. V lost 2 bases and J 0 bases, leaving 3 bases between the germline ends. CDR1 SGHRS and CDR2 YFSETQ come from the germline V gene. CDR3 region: CASSFSSGANVLTF. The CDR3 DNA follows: TGCGCCAGCAGCTTTAGCTCTGGGGCCAACGTCCTGACTTTC.

CDR3 DNA: TGTGCCAGCAGCGCAAACAGGGGCGTTCGAGAGGCTAATGAAAAACTGTTTTTT. Its protein product is CASSANRGVREANEKLFF. The V gene is TRBV9, the J gene TRBJ1-4; 7 nucleotides match TRBD1. J lost 3 bases, V lost 3 bases, and 14 bases had no gene match. The germline gives CDR1 SGDLS, CDR2 YYNGEE. The CDR3 is 18 amino acids.

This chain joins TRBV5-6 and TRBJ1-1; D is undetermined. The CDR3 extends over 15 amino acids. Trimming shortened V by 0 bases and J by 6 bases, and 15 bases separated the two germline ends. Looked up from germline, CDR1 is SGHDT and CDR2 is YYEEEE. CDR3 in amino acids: CASSLVISEPSEAFF. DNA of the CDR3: TGTGCCAGCAGCTTGGTAATTTCAGAACCGTCTGAAGCTTTCTTT.

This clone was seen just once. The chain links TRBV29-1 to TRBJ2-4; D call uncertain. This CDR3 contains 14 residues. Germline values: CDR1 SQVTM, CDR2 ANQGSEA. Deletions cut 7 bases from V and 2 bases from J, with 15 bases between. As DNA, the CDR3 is TGCAGCGCTCTCAGAGGCGGAACCAAAAACATTCAGTACTTC. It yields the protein CSALRGGTKNIQYF.

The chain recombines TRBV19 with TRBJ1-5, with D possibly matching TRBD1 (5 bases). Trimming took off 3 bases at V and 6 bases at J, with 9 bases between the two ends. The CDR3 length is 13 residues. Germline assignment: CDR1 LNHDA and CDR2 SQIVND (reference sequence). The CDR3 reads CASSIRAGQPQHF. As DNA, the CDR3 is TGTGCCAGTAGTATCAGGGCCGGTCAGCCCCAGCATTTT.

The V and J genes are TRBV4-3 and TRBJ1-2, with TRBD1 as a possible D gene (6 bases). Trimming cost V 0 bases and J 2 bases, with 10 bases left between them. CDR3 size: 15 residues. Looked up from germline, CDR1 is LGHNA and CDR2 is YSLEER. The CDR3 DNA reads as TGCGCCAGCAGCCAAGAGATACAGGGCAACTATGGCTACACCTTC. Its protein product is CASSQEIQGNYGYTF.

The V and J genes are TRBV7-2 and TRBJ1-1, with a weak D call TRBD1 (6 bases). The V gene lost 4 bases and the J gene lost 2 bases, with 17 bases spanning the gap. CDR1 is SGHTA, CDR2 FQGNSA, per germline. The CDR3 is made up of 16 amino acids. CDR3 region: CASSSKTTGDNTEAFF. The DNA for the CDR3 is TGTGCCAGCAGCTCGAAGACGACAGGCGATAACACTGAAGCTTTCTTT.

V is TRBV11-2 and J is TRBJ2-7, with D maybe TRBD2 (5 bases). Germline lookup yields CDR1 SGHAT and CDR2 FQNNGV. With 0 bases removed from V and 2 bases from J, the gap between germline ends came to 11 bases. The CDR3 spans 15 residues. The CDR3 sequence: CASSLDAGRTYEQYF. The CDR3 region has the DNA TGTGCCAGCAGCTTAGATGCGGGCAGGACCTACGAGCAGTACTTC.

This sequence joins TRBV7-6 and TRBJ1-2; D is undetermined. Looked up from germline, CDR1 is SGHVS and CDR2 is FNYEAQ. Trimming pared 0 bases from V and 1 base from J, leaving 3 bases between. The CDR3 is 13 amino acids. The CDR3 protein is CASSLARNYGYTF. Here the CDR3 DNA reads TGTGCCAGCAGCTTAGCTCGTAACTATGGCTACACCTTC.

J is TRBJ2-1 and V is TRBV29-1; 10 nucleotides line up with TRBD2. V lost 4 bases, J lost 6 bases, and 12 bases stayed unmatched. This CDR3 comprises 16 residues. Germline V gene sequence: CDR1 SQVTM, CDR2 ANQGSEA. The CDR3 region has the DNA TGCAGCGTTGCTGTGGTGCGGGGACTAGCGTTCAATGAGCAGTTCTTC. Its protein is CSVAVVRGLAFNEQFF.

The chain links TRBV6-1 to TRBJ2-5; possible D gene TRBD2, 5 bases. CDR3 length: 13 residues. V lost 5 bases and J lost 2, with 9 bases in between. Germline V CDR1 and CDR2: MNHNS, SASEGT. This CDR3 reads CASSWTLQETQYF. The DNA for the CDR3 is TGTGCCAGCAGTTGGACTCTGCAAGAGACCCAGTACTTC.

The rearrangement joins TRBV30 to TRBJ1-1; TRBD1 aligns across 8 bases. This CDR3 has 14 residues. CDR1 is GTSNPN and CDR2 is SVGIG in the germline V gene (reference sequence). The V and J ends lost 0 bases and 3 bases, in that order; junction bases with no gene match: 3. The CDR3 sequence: CAWSVGQGDTEAFF. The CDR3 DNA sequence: TGTGCCTGGAGTGTAGGACAGGGTGACACTGAAGCTTTCTTT.

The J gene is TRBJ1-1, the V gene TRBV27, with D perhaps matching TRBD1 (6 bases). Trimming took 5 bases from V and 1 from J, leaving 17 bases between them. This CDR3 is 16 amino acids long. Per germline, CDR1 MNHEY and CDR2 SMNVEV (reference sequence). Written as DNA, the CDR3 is TGTGCCAGCAGTGCCACTCTGACAGGACGGAACACTGAAGCTTTCTTT. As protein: CASSATLTGRNTEAFF.

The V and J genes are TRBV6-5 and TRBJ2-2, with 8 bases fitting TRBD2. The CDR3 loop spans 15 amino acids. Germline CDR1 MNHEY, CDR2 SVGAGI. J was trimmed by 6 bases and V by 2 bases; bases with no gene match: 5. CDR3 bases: TGTGCCAGCAGTTACGTCGGGGGGGTGGCCGGGGAGCTGTTTTTT. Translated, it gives CASSYVGGVAGELFF.

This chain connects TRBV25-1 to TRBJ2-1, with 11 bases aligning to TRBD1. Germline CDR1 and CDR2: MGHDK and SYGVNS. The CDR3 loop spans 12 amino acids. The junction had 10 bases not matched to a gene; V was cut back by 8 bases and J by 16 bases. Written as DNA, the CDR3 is TGTGCCAGCTTTCACACGGGACAGGGGGAATTCTTC. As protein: CASFHTGQGEFF.

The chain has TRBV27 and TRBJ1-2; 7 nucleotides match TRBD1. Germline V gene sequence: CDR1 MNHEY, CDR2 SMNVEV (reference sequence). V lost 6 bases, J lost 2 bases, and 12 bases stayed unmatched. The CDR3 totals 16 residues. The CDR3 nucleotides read TGTGCCAGCAGACGCAACCGACAGGGCGAGAACTATGGCTACACCTTC. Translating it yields CASRRNRQGENYGYTF.